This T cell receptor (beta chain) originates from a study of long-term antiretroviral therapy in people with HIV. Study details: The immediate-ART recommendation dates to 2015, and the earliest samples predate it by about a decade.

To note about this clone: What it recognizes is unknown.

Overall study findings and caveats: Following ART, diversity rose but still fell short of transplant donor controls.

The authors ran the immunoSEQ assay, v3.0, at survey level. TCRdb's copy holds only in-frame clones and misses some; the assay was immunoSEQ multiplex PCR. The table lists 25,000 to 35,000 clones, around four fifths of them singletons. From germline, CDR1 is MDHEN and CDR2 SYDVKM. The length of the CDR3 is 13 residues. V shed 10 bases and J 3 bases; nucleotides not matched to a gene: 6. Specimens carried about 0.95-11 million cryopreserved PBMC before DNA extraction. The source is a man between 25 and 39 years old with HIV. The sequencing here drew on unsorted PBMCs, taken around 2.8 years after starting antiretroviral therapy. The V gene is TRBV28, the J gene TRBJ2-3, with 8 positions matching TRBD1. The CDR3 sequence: CATDRGFTDTQYF. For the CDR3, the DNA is TGTGCCACCGACAGGGGATTTACAGATACGCAGTATTTT.